The 3 T cell receptor beta chains presented below share a single source sample, sequenced in a study of cytomegalovirus exposure and HLA in healthy donors. Researchers ran the PCR with 60 Vbeta and 13 Jbeta primers. Using immunoSEQ multiplex PCR, the repertoire was profiled, and TCRdb retains in-frame clones only, with some absent. Here the sample spans fewer than 200,000 clones, approximately 80% being singletons. Sequenced sample: PBMCs. The receptor set was obtained from a female donor in good health and CMV-seronegative.

In its sample, this clone was seen a few times. The V and J genes are TRBV5-4 and TRBJ1-5, with D possibly matching TRBD1 (5 bases). From germline, CDR1 is SGHNT and CDR2 YYREEE (reference sequence). The germline V and J ends were trimmed by 4 bases and 2 bases, with 7 bases remaining between them. This CDR3 is built from 13 residues. The CDR3 DNA reads as TGTGCCAGCAGCCCGGGGGGCAATCAGCCCCAGCATTTT. Amino acids: CASSPGGNQPQHF.

The CDR3, as DNA: TGTGCCAGTTCCTGGACAGGGGGCGTTTTCGAGCAGTACTTC. Protein sequence: CASSWTGGVFEQYF. The V gene is TRBV19, the J gene TRBJ2-7; TRBD1 agrees at 11 bases. Trimming at V came to 8 bases and at J to 6 bases, leaving 9 bases not matched to a gene. Germline CDR1 reads LNHDA; CDR2 reads SQIVND (reference sequence). The CDR3 extends over 14 amino acids.

The chain uses TRBV11-3 and TRBJ2-5; D gene unclear. The germline V gene encodes CDR1 SGHNT and CDR2 YENEEA. The CDR3 has 12 amino acids. V gave up 0 bases and J gave up 5 bases, with 4 bases separating them. The CDR3 DNA reads TGTGCCAGCAGCTTAGATTCTGAGACCCAGTACTTC. Translation gives CASSLDSETQYF. Complete variable domain (other parts from reference TRBV11-3 and TRBJ2-5): EAGVVQSPRYKIIEKKQPVAFWCNPISGHNTLYWYLQNLGQGPELLIRYENEEAVDDSQLPKDRFSAERLKGVDSTLKIQPAELGDSAVYLCASSLDSETQYFGPGTRLLVL.